This TCR beta chain was identified in a study of blood T cell repertoires in COVID-19. CDR3 length: 14 amino acids. Assay: immunoSEQ multiplex PCR; the TCRdb copy retains only in-frame clones and omits some. The sample has over 45,000 clones; about 86% are singletons. Notes on this clone: The junction shows a germline mismatch at one end, possibly a read error.

The specimen sequenced was peripheral blood. This chain links TRBV23-1 with TRBJ2-7; the D gene is possibly TRBD2 (5 bases). Being an ORF, TRBV23-1 has a function that is uncertain. This TCR was sampled from a human donor in a cohort sampled during active COVID-19. CDR3 in DNA: TGCGTCAGCAGTCAACGAGGGATCCCCTACGAGCAGTACTTC. It is translated as CVSSQRGIPYEQYF.